The 27 T cell receptor beta chains reported below all come from one sample, sequenced in a study of T-cell reconstitution after alpha-beta-depleted transplantation in children. The library targeted TCRbeta and was prepared with unique molecular identifiers. TCRdb recomputed calls from the PCR reads with MiXCR, one row per CDR3 protein. This sample yields tens of thousands of distinct CDR3 sequences, of which 4% to 5% are seen a single time; approximately 17% belongs to the top ten. Here the sequenced sample was PBMCs, mostly from graft donor cells, taken 180 days after TCRalphabeta/CD19-depleted stem cell transplant. These receptor sequences come from a boy younger than two who had a stem cell transplant for acute myeloid leukemia, so the T cells may come from the graft donor.

This clonotype was detected many times. The chain recombines TRBV20-1 with TRBJ2-3, with 11 bases lining up with TRBD2. V shed 3 bases and J 0 bases; nucleotides not matched to a gene: 5. The CDR3 consists of 16 residues. The germline gives CDR1 DFQATT, CDR2 SNEGSKA (reference sequence). The CDR3 DNA reads as TGCAGTGCTAGGGCGACTAGCGGGGCCAGCACAGATACGCAGTATTTT. Translation: CSARATSGASTDTQYF.

This clonotype was counted at least ten times. V usage is TRBV6-2 or TRBV6-3 and J usage is TRBJ2-7; the match to TRBD2 covers 7 bases. The V gene's germline CDR1 is MNHEY and CDR2 SVGEGT. The CDR3 sequence is 13 residues long. V lost 9 bases to trimming and J lost 2 bases; unmatched junction nucleotides: 7. The CDR3 reads CASNSGPTYEQYV. CDR3 in DNA: TGTGCCAGTAATAGCGGGCCGACCTACGAGCAGTACGTC.

Many counts were recorded for this clonotype. The V gene is TRBV6-5, the J gene TRBJ1-1; D gene unclear. Between the trimmed V and J ends, which lost 5 bases and 4 bases, there was a span of 14 bases. Germline loops: CDR1 MNHEY, CDR2 SVGAGI. There are 14 residues in the CDR3. For the CDR3, the DNA is TGTGCCAGCAGTAGCAACATGGAGGCCACTGAAGCTTTCTTT. Protein: CASSSNMEATEAFF.

This clonotype appeared many times. The gene calls are TRBV7-8 and TRBJ1-6, with D tentatively TRBD1 (6 bases). The CDR3 consists of 14 residues. V lost 4 bases and J lost 5, with 9 bases in between. The germline V gene encodes CDR1 SGHVS and CDR2 FQNEAQ. This CDR3 reads CASSSTGDNSPLHF. DNA of the CDR3: TGTGCCAGCAGCTCGACAGGCGATAATTCACCCCTCCACTTT. Combining the CDR3 with reference TRBV7-8 and TRBJ1-6 gives the whole variable domain GAGVSQSPRYKVAKRGQDVALRCDPISGHVSLFWYQQALGQGPEFLTYFQNEAQLDKSGLPSDRFFAERPEGSVSTLKIQRTQQEDSAVYLCASSSTGDNSPLHFGNGTRLTVT.

This clonotype was seen repeatedly, ten times or more. The gene calls are TRBV6-5 and TRBJ2-4, with 9 bases aligning to TRBD2. Trimming took 0 bases from V and 9 from J; bases not matched to a gene: 15. CDR3 length: 18 residues. Germline assignment: CDR1 MNHEY and CDR2 SVGAGI. This CDR3 is CASSYSGPSGGLRGIQYF. CDR3 nucleotide sequence: TGTGCCAGCAGTTACTCAGGCCCGAGCGGGGGGCTCAGAGGCATTCAGTACTTC.

This clonotype showed up many times. V gene TRBV10-3 combines with J gene TRBJ2-3, with TRBD1 matching 8 bases. V gave up 3 bases and J gave up 0 bases; unmatched junction bases: 5. Germline V lookup: CDR1 ENHRY, CDR2 SYGVKD. This CDR3 contains 16 residues. The CDR3 region has the DNA TGTGCCATCAGTGACACGGACAGGGCTAGCACAGATACGCAGTATTTT. This sequence encodes CAISDTDRASTDTQYF.

This clonotype was detected ten times or more. V is TRBV10-2 and J is TRBJ2-3; D unresolved. CDR3 length equals 16 residues. The germline V gene encodes CDR1 WSHSY and CDR2 SAAADI. The ends were cut back, 2 bases at V and 0 bases at J, with 12 bases in the middle. CDR3 sequence: CASSEKQLFSTDTQYF. In DNA form, the CDR3 reads TGCGCCAGCAGTGAGAAACAGCTGTTTAGCACAGATACGCAGTATTTT.

This clonotype was counted many times. This chain's CDR3 is CASSLRAGSHEQYF. The CDR3 nucleotides are TGTGCCAGCAGCTTAAGGGCAGGGTCCCACGAGCAGTACTTC. J is TRBJ2-7 and V is TRBV5-6; weak D call: TRBD1 (5 bases). The CDR3 totals 14 residues. V lost 2 bases, J lost 5 bases, and 14 bases lay in between. Germline V gene sequence: CDR1 SGHDT, CDR2 YYEEEE.

This clonotype showed up many times. This chain uses TRBV20-1 with TRBJ2-1; TRBD2 matches at 8 bases. Unmatched junction bases numbered 11, after V lost 0 bases and J lost 4 bases. CDR1 and CDR2 (germline): DFQATT, SNEGSKA (reference sequence). The CDR3 is 17 amino acids. The CDR3: CSARDKGFASGYNEQFF. CDR3 bases: TGCAGTGCTAGAGATAAGGGGTTTGCTAGCGGGTACAATGAGCAGTTCTTC.

This clonotype has a count of ten or more. The CDR3 DNA sequence: TGTGCCAGCAGCTTATGGACAGCCAATCAGCCCCAGCATTTT. Amino acid sequence: CASSLWTANQPQHF. The chain has TRBV7-8 and TRBJ1-5, with D possibly matching TRBD1 (6 bases). Germline V CDR1 and CDR2: SGHVS, FQNEAQ. Trimming cost V 2 bases and J 3 bases, with 8 bases left between them. This CDR3 has 14 residues.

This chain links TRBV21-1 with TRBJ2-3; the DNA was not used to check the table's D call, TRBD1. TRBV21-1 is described as a pseudogene. The CDR3 spans 16 residues. As DNA, the CDR3 is TGTGCCAGCAGCAAACACGGGGGCAAGGACACAGATACGCAGTATTTT. Translated, it gives CASSKHGGKDTDTQYF.

This clonotype was found many times. The chain joins TRBV5-1 to TRBJ1-1; weak D call: TRBD1 (6 bases). The CDR3 consists of 14 residues. With 0 bases removed from V and 6 bases from J, the gap between germline ends came to 12 bases. The V gene's germline CDR1 is SGHRS and CDR2 YFSETQ. The DNA for the CDR3 is TGCGCCAGCAGCTTGGCAGGGGCCGGCTCTGAAGCTTTCTTT. It codes for CASSLAGAGSEAFF. Full variable domain (rest looked up from reference TRBV5-1 and TRBJ1-1): KAGVTQTPRYLIKTRGQQVTLSCSPISGHRSVSWYQQTPGQGLQFLFEYFSETQRNKGNFPGRFSGRQFSNSRSEMNVSTLELGDSALYLCASSLAGAGSEAFFGQGTRLTVV.

The V and J genes are TRBV7-8 and TRBJ2-5, with unresolved D. The CDR3 contains 16 residues. V lost 0 bases and J lost 0, with 11 bases in between. Germline CDR1 SGHVS, CDR2 FQNEAQ. CDR3 in amino acids: CASSLARLQYQETQYF. Here the CDR3 DNA reads TGTGCCAGCAGCTTAGCGCGTCTACAGTACCAAGAGACCCAGTACTTC.

This clonotype was seen ten or more times. This chain joins TRBV14 and TRBJ1-5; no definite D call. Trimming took off 4 bases at V and 1 base at J, with 5 bases between the two ends. The CDR3 totals 13 residues. Germline V gene lookup returns CDR1 SGHDN and CDR2 FVKESK. The CDR3 DNA follows: TGTGCCAGCAGCCCAGCGAGCAATCAGCCCCAGCATTTT. Its translation: CASSPASNQPQHF.

Many counts were recorded for this clonotype. The chain employs TRBV11-3 and TRBJ2-7; no clear D gene. V gave up 6 bases and J gave up 6 bases, with 9 bases separating them. The CDR3 totals 11 residues. Germline V gives CDR1 SGHNT, CDR2 YENEEA. CDR3 residues: CASSRKGEQYF. CDR3 nucleotides: TGTGCCAGCAGTCGAAAGGGCGAGCAGTACTTC.

This clonotype was seen many times. CDR3 bases: TGCAGTGCTAGAGAAGGGGGGTCGCCCCTAAACATTCAGTACTTC. Protein sequence: CSAREGGSPLNIQYF. This chain links TRBV20-1 with TRBJ2-4; D tentatively fits TRBD1 or TRBD2 (6 bases each). Germline loops: CDR1 DFQATT, CDR2 SNEGSKA (reference sequence). The V end was cut by 0 bases, the J end by 6 bases, with 15 bases between. The CDR3 runs to 15 residues.

This clonotype was counted at least ten times. V and J are TRBV27 and TRBJ1-1; D remains unclear. Germline V gives CDR1 MNHEY, CDR2 SMNVEV (reference sequence). V was clipped by 2 bases and J by 0 bases, with 10 bases between them. CDR3 length: 15 residues. CDR3: CASSLLGNMNTEAFF. The DNA for the CDR3 is TGTGCCAGCAGTTTACTAGGGAATATGAACACTGAAGCTTTCTTT.

This clonotype has at least ten counts. The rearrangement joins TRBV3-1 to TRBJ2-3; D gene uncertain. Germline loops: CDR1 LGHDT, CDR2 YNNKEL (reference sequence). V lost 2 bases and J 8 bases, leaving 17 bases between the germline ends. There are 15 residues in the CDR3. Here the CDR3 reads CASSQSFGSLGTQYF. The CDR3 DNA follows: TGTGCCAGCAGCCAAAGCTTCGGTTCTCTGGGTACGCAGTATTTT.

This clonotype was seen repeatedly, ten times or more. The genes are TRBV11-2 and TRBJ2-2, with TRBD1 matching over 8 bases. After removal of 10 bases from V and 5 bases from J, the junction contained 12 bases not matched to a gene. This CDR3 is 15 amino acids long. The germline CDR1 and CDR2 sequences are SGHAT and FQNNGV. CDR3: CATRDRRFRTGELFF. The CDR3 coding sequence is TGTGCCACCAGGGACAGGAGGTTTAGGACCGGGGAGCTGTTTTTT.

The table lists this clonotype with many counts. This chain joins TRBV15 and TRBJ1-2; D remains ambiguous. Germline V gene sequence: CDR1 LNHNV, CDR2 YYDKDF (reference sequence). This CDR3 has 16 amino acids. The germline V and J ends were trimmed by 1 base and 7 bases, with 19 bases remaining between them. The CDR3 nucleotides are TGTGCCACCAGCAGAGGAGGCCTGGGCACGAGAGGTGGCTACACCTTC. Its translation is CATSRGGLGTRGGYTF.

The CDR3 DNA is TGCAGCGTTGAAGATATGCAGGGGATGAACACCGGGGAGCTGTTTTTT. It encodes CSVEDMQGMNTGELFF. The chain carries TRBV29-1 and TRBJ2-2; D is perhaps TRBD1 (6 bases). Trimming left V 0 bases short and J 1 base short, with 12 bases between. The CDR3 consists of 16 residues. Germline V gene lookup returns CDR1 SQVTM and CDR2 ANQGSEA.

This clonotype was counted only a few times. The chain uses TRBV13 and TRBJ2-7, with D uncertain. V was pared by 5 bases and J by 0 bases, with 8 bases between. Germline CDR1 is PRHDT and CDR2 is FYEKMQ (reference sequence). This CDR3 comprises 13 residues. The CDR3 reads CASSPKGSYEQYV. DNA of the CDR3: TGTGCCAGCAGCCCCAAGGGCTCCTACGAGCAGTACGTC.

This clonotype was picked up many times. J is TRBJ2-5 and V is TRBV7-9; 7 bases are shared with TRBD1. The V gene end was trimmed by 5 bases and the J gene end by 5 bases; junction bases not matched to a gene: 14. This CDR3 has 16 residues. The germline V gene encodes CDR1 SEHNR and CDR2 FQNEAQ (reference sequence). DNA of the CDR3: TGTGCCAGCAGCCCCCGACAGGGACCCCTACATGAGACCCAGTACTTC. Translating it yields CASSPRQGPLHETQYF. Filled out from reference TRBV7-9 and TRBJ2-5, the complete variable domain reads DTGVSQNPRHKITKRGQNVTFRCDPISEHNRLYWYRQTLGQGPEFLTYFQNEAQLEKSRLLSDRFSAERPKGSFSTLEIQRTEQGDSAMYLCASSPRQGPLHETQYFGPGTRLLVL.

This clonotype was counted ten times or more. The chain recombines TRBV13 with TRBJ2-3, with 7 bases that match TRBD2. J was trimmed by 2 bases and V by 2 bases; bases with no gene match: 4. The length of the CDR3 is 15 residues. Germline V gene data show CDR1 as PRHDT and CDR2 as FYEKMQ (reference sequence). The CDR3: CASSLWRGNTDTQYF. The CDR3 bases are TGTGCCAGCAGCTTATGGCGGGGGAACACAGATACGCAGTATTTT. Complete variable domain (other parts from reference TRBV13 and TRBJ2-3): AAGVIQSPRHLIKEKRETATLKCYPIPRHDTVYWYQQGPGQDPQFLISFYEKMQSDKGSIPDRFSAQQFSDYHSELNMSSLELGDSALYFCASSLWRGNTDTQYFGPGTRLTVL.

The sample holds many counts of this clonotype. The gene calls are TRBV2 and TRBJ2-7, with 8 positions matching TRBD1. The length of the CDR3 is 14 residues. Trimming took 6 bases from V and 4 from J; bases not matched to a gene: 8. Germline loops: CDR1 SNHLY, CDR2 FYNNEI. The CDR3 spells CASRLQGDLYEQYF. In DNA, the CDR3 is TGTGCCAGCAGGTTACAGGGGGACTTATACGAGCAGTACTTC.

This clonotype was seen at least ten times. Here the CDR3 reads CASSPEAPDTQYF. As DNA, the CDR3 is TGTGCCAGCTCACCAGAAGCGCCAGATACGCAGTATTTT. V is TRBV18 and J is TRBJ2-3; D is unclear. Germline lookup yields CDR1 KGHSH and CDR2 LQKENI. This CDR3 is 13 amino acids long. V was trimmed by 2 bases and J by 4 bases, leaving 7 bases between them.

The chain joins TRBV5-1 to TRBJ2-3; D might be TRBD2 (6 bases). The CDR3 contains 17 residues. Germline V gene data show CDR1 as SGHRS and CDR2 as YFSETQ. The V end was cut by 5 bases, the J end by 6 bases, with 25 bases between. The CDR3 loop reads CASSPPHAGFRVDTQYF. Here the CDR3 DNA reads TGCGCCAGCAGTCCACCACACGCGGGGTTCCGAGTCGATACGCAGTATTTT. Complete variable domain (other parts from reference TRBV5-1 and TRBJ2-3): KAGVTQTPRYLIKTRGQQVTLSCSPISGHRSVSWYQQTPGQGLQFLFEYFSETQRNKGNFPGRFSGRQFSNSRSEMNVSTLELGDSALYLCASSPPHAGFRVDTQYFGPGTRLTVL.